This TCR beta chain was sequenced in a study of shared clonotypes between healthy human individuals. General observations from the study: Clonotypes that were shared across a handful of donors made up around 4.6% of naive CD4 clonotypes.

TCRdb's table, derived via immunoSEQ multiplex PCR, lists solely in-frame clones and lacks some. The sample holds around 580,000 clones, about 98% seen once. As defined, naive CD8 cells were CD45RO-negative and positively selected for CCR7, with terminally differentiated effector memory CD45RA+ cells excluded. Note on this clone: Antigen: not known.

The CDR3 sequence is 14 residues long. Trimming shortened V by 8 bases and J by 0 bases, and 14 bases separated the two germline ends. Germline V CDR1 and CDR2: MNHNS, SASEGT. This chain uses TRBV6-1 with TRBJ2-7; D remains unclear. This clonotype was sampled from a man in his thirties or forties in good health. The sequencing sample was made of naive CD8+ T cells sorted from blood. The CDR3: CASCASVISYEQYF. CDR3 DNA: TGTGCCAGCTGTGCGTCCGTGATCTCCTACGAGCAGTACTTC.